This paragraph covers one T cell receptor beta chain sequence. Germline lookup yields CDR1 LGHNA and CDR2 YSLEER. V lost 0 bases and J lost 4, with 16 bases in between. The CDR3 runs 18 residues. Sequencing used immunoSEQ multiplex PCR; TCRdb keeps in-frame clones, though not all of them. Of approximately 100,000 clones listed, roughly 88% are singletons. This sample was included in a study of graft-versus-host responses after intestinal transplantation. Study details: Recipients were given multivisceral, liver-intestinal, or isolated intestinal transplants. Each patient got anti-thymocyte globulin induction, then tacrolimus and steroids for roughly 3 years.

The specimen comprised PBMCs, sampled 255 days after intestinal transplant. This receptor was taken from a human patient who received an intestinal transplant, so some T cells may come from the graft donor. This chain links TRBV4-3 with TRBJ2-6; TRBD1 might be the D (5 bases). The CDR3 here is CASSQDPKGSSGANVLTF. In DNA form, the CDR3 reads TGCGCCAGCAGCCAAGATCCGAAGGGGTCGTCGGGGGCCAACGTCCTGACTTTC.